This is a list of T cell receptor beta chains from one sample in a study of OX40 agonist ivuxolimab in advanced cancers. The table came from immunoSEQ multiplex PCR; TCRdb's copy has only in-frame clones and leaves some out. There are 35,000 to 50,000 clones in the sample; around 88% occur only once, and around 0.56% lies in the top ten. The source material was CD4+ or CD8+ T cells sorted from blood, sampled in a trial of the OX40 agonist ivuxolimab. These receptors were obtained from an adult with an advanced solid tumor such as melanoma, head and neck, liver or kidney cancer. CDR3s include the opening cysteine and the closing phenylalanine or tryptophan. D genes are given only for firm matches. Not all rows give a size; the values are once, few, many and, for expanded clones, a class.

>TRBJ2-3|TRBD1|TRBV19|NA
TGTGCCAGTAGTCCCGACAGGGGTGGCACAGATACGCAGTATTTT
CASSPDRGGTDTQYF
>TRBJ1-2|NA|TRBV6-5|NA
TGTGCCAGCAGTTACTCTCCGGACAACTACACCTTC
CASSYSPDNYTF
>TRBJ1-4|NA|TRBV4-3|once
TGCGCCAGCAGCCAAGAAGGGGGGAATGAAAAACTGTTTTTT
CASSQEGGNEKLFF
>TRBJ1-5|NA|TRBV19|NA
TGTGCCAGTAGTAGCAGGGCGAGCAATCAGCCCCAGCATTTT
CASSSRASNQPQHF
>TRBJ1-3|NA|TRBV4-2|NA
TGTGCCAGCAGCCAAGAGCGGAGGGGGACAGGAAACACCATATATTTT
CASSQERRGTGNTIYF
>TRBJ2-5|TRBD1|TRBV7-9|NA
TGTGCCAGCAGCTCGTGGGTACAGGGGAAAGAGACCCAGTACTTC
CASSSWVQGKETQYF
>TRBJ2-3|NA|TRBV6-4|NA
TGTGCCAGCAGTGAAGTGGGGGGGCTCCCTGATACGCAGTATTTT
CASSEVGGLPDTQYF
>TRBJ2-7|NA|TRBV6-1|once
TGTGCCAGCTGGGCAGTTACCTACGAGCAGTACTTC
CASWAVTYEQYF
>TRBJ2-7|TRBD1|TRBV7-9|once
TGTGCCAGCAGCCACGGGACAGGGGACGACGAGCAGTACTTC
CASSHGTGDDEQYF
>TRBJ1-2|NA|TRBV4-1|NA
TGCGCCAGCAGGCCCGGGACCGCCAATAACTATGGCTACACCTTC
CASRPGTANNYGYTF
>TRBJ1-4|TRBD1|TRBV5-1|NA
TGCGCCAGCAGCGGTACAGGGGCGACTGAAAAACTGTTTTTT
CASSGTGATEKLFF
>TRBJ1-5|NA|TRBV13|NA
TGTGCCAGCAGCTTAGAGAGTCAGCCCCAGCATTTT
CASSLESQPQHF
>TRBJ2-7|TRBD2|TRBV28|NA
TGTGCCAGCAGTTTAGCGGGGGGACTCTCCTACGAGCAGTACTTC
CASSLAGGLSYEQYF
>TRBJ1-2|NA|TRBV29-1|NA
TGCAGCGTTGATCCGGGTCCCGTTAACTATGGCTACACCTTC
CSVDPGPVNYGYTF
>TRBJ2-5|NA|TRBV14|NA
TGTGCCAGCAGCCAAACTGGACTCCCTTTATATCAAGAGACCCAGTACTTC
CASSQTGLPLYQETQYF
>TRBJ2-7|NA|TRBV5-1|NA
TGCGCCAGCAGCTTGGAGGACTACTCCTACGAGCAGTACTTC
CASSLEDYSYEQYF
>TRBJ2-7|NA|TRBV5-4|once
TGTGCCAGCAGTCTCGGGACCACGGGCTACGAGCAGTACTTC
CASSLGTTGYEQYF
>TRBJ2-7|TRBD1|TRBV9|NA
TGTGCCAGCAGCGGAAATACAGGGGGCCCCTACGAGCAGTACTTC
CASSGNTGGPYEQYF
>TRBJ1-5|NA|TRBV6-5|NA
TGTGCCAGCGGGGGCCAGCCCCAGCATTTT
CASGGQPQHF
>TRBJ1-2|NA|TRBV7-9|NA
TGTGCCAGCAGCTTAGTCATCACCTTGAATGGCTACACCTTC
CASSLVITLNGYTF
>TRBJ1-2|NA|TRBV7-2|once
TGTGCCAGCAGCTTGGGAGGAGCGGGGGGCCTCGGAGGCTACACCTTC
CASSLGGAGGLGGYTF
>TRBJ1-2|TRBD1|TRBV2|NA
TGTGCCAGCAGTGGCTTGGGGACAGACTATGGCTACACCTTC
CASSGLGTDYGYTF
>TRBJ2-7|NA|TRBV5-8|few
TGTGCCAGCAGCTTGGGTTGGGACACCTACGAGCAGTACTTC
CASSLGWDTYEQYF
>TRBJ2-6|NA|TRBV4-1|NA
TGCGCCAGCAGCCGTGGGACACCCAGCTCTGGGGCCAACGTCCTGACTTTC
CASSRGTPSSGANVLTF
>TRBJ2-1|TRBD2|TRBV27|NA
TGTGCCAGCAGTTTATGGGGGGGTCGCTACAATGAGCAGTTCTTC
CASSLWGGRYNEQFF